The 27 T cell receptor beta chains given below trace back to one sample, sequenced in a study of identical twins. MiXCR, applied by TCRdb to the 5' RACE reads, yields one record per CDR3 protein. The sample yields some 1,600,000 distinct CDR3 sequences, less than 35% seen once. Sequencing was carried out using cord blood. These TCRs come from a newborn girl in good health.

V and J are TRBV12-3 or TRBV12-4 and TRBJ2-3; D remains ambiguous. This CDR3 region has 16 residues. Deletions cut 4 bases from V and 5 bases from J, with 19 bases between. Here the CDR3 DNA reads TGTGCCAGCAGTTCCGTCTTGATTAGTGATTTAGATACGCAGTATTTT. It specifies CASSSVLISDLDTQYF.

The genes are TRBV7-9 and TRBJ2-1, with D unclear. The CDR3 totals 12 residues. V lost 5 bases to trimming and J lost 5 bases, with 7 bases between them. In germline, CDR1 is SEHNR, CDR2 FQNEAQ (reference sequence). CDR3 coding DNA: TGTGCCAGCAGCCCAGTACACAATGAGCAGTTCTTC. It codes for CASSPVHNEQFF.

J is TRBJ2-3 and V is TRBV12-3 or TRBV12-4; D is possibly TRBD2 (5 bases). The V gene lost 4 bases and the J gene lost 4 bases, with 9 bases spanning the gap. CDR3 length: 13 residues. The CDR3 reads CASSSVRADTQYF. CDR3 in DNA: TGTGCCAGCAGTTCAGTGAGGGCAGATACGCAGTATTTT.

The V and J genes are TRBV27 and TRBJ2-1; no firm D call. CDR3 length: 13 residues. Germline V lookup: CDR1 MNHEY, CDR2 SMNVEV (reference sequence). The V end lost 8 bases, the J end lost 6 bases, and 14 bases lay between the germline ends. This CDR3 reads CASAIGRPNEQFF. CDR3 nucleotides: TGTGCCAGCGCTATCGGGCGCCCCAATGAGCAGTTCTTC.

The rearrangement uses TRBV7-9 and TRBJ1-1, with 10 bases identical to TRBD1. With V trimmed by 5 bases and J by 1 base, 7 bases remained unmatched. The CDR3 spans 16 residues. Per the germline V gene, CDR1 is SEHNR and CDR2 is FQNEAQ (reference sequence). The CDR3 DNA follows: TGTGCCAGCAGCCCGGGATGGGACAGGGGGAACACTGAAGCTTTCTTT. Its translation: CASSPGWDRGNTEAFF.

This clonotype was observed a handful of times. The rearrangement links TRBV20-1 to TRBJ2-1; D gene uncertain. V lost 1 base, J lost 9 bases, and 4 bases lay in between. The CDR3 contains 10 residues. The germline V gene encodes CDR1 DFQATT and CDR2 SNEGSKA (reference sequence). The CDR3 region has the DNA TGCAGTGCTAGAGTAGGTGAGCAGTTCTTC. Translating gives CSARVGEQFF.

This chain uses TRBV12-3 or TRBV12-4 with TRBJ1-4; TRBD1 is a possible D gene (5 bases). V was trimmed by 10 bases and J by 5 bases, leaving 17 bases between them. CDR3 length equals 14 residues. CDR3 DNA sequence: TGTGCCACCAAGAAGGGAGACAGAAATGAAAAACTGTTTTTT. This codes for CATKKGDRNEKLFF.

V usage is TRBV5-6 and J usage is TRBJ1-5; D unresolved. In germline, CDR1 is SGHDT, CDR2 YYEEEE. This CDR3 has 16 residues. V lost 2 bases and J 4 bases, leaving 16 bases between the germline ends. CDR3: CASSFPPGRRNQPQHF. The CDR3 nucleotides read TGTGCCAGCAGCTTCCCCCCGGGGAGGAGGAATCAGCCCCAGCATTTT.

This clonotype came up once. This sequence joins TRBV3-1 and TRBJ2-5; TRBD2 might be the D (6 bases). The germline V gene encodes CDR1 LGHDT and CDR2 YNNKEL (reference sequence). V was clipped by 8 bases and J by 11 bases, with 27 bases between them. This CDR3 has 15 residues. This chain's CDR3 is CASDSYSGSYNEQYF. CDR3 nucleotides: TGTGCCAGCGACTCGTATAGCGGTTCCTACAATGAGCAGTACTTC.

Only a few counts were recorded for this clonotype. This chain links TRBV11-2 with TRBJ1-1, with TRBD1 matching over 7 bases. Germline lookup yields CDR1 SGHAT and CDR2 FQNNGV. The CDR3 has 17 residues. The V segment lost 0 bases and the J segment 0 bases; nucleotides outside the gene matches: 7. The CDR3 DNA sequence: TGTGCCAGCAGCTTAGATGAGGGACAGTTCATGAACACTGAAGCTTTCTTT. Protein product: CASSLDEGQFMNTEAFF.

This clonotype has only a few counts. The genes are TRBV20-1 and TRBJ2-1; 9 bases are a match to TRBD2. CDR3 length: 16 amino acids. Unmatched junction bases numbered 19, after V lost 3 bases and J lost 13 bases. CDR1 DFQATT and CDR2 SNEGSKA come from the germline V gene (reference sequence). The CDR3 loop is CSASGWVSGGLSPQFF. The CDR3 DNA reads TGCAGTGCTAGCGGTTGGGTTAGCGGGGGCTTAAGCCCCCAGTTCTTC.

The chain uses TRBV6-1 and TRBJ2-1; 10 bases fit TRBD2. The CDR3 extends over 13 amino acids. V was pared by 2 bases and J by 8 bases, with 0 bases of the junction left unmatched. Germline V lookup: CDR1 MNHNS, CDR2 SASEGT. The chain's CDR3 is CASSELAGDEQFF. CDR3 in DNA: TGTGCCAGCAGTGAACTAGCGGGGGATGAGCAGTTCTTC.

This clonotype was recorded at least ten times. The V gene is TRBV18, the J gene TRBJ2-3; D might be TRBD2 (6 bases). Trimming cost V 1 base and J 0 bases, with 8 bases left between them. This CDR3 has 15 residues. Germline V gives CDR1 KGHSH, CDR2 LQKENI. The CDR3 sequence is CASSPRSGSTDTQYF. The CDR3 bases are TGTGCCAGCTCACCACGGAGCGGGAGCACAGATACGCAGTATTTT.

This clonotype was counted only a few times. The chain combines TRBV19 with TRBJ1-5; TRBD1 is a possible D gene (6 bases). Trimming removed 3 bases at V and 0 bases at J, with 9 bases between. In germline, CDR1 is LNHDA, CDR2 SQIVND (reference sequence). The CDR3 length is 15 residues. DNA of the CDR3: TGTGCCAGTAGTATGACAGGTAATAGCAATCAGCCCCAGCATTTT. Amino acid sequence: CASSMTGNSNQPQHF.

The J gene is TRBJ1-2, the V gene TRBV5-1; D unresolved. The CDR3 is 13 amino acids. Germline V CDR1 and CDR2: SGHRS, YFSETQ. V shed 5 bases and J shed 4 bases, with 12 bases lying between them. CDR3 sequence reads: CASSQEYLYGYTF. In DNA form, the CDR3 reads TGCGCCAGCAGTCAGGAGTATCTCTATGGCTACACCTTC.

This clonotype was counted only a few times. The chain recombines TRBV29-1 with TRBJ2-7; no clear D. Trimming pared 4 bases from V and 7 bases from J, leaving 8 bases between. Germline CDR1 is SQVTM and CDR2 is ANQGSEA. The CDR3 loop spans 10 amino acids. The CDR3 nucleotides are TGCAGCGTTGCCGGGCCAGAGCAGTACTTC. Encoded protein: CSVAGPEQYF.

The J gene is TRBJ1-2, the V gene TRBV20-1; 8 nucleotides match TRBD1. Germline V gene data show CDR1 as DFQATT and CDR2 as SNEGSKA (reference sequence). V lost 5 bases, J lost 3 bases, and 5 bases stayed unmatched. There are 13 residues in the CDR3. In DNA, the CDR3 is TGCAGTGCTTTGGACAGGGCGGACTATGGCTACACCTTC. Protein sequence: CSALDRADYGYTF.

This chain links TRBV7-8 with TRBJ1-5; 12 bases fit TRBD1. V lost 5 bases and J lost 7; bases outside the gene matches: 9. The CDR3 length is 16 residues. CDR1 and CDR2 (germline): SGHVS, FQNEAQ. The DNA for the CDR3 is TGTGCCAGCAGCCGCTTGGGACAGGGGGCAGGGCAGCCCCAGCATTTT. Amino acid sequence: CASSRLGQGAGQPQHF.

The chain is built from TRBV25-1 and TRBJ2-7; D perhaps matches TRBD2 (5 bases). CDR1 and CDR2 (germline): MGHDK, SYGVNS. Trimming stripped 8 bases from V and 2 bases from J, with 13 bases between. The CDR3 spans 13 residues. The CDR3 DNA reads TGTGCCAGCCAACTAGACGGACCCTACGAGCAGTACTTC. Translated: CASQLDGPYEQYF.

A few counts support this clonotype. CDR3: CASSQDRTRGAQETQYF. In nucleotides, the CDR3 is TGTGCCAGCAGCCAAGATCGAACAAGGGGGGCCCAAGAGACCCAGTACTTC. V is TRBV4-2 and J is TRBJ2-5; D possibly matches TRBD1 or TRBD2 (6 bases each). CDR1 and CDR2 (germline): LGHNA, YNFKEQ. Trimming stripped 0 bases from V and 1 base from J, with 15 bases between. The CDR3 has 17 amino acids.

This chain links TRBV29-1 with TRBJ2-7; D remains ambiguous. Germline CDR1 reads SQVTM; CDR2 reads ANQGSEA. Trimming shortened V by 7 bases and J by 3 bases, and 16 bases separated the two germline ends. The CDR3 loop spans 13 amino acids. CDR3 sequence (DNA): TGCAGCGCCGCTCGGAGCGCCAACTACGAGCAGTACTTC. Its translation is CSAARSANYEQYF.

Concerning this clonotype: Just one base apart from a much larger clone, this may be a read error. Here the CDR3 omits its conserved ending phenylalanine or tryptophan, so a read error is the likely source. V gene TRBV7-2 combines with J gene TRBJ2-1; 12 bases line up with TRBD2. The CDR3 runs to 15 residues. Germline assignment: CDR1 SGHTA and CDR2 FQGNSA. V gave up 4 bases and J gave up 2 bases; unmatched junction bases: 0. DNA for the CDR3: TGTGCCAGCAGCTCTAGCGGGGGGGCCTACAATGAGCAGTTCCTC. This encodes CASSSSGGAYNEQFL.

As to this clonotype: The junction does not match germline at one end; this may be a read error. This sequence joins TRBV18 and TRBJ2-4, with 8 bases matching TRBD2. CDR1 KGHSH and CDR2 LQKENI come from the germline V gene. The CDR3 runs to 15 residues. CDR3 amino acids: CASSPDGLAKNIQCF. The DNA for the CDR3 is TGTGCCAGCTCACCTGACGGACTAGCCAAAAACATTCAGTGCTTC.

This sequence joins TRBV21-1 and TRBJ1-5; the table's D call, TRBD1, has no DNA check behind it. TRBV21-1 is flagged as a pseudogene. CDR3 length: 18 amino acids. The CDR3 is CASSKEQGSPYSNQPQHF. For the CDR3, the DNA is TGTGCCAGCAGCAAAGAACAGGGGTCCCCATATAGCAATCAGCCCCAGCATTTT.

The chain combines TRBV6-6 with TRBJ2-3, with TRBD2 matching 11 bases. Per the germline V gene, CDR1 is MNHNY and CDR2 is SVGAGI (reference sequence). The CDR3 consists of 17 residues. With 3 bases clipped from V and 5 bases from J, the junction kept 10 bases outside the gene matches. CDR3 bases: TGTGCCAGCAGTTATACTCGTAGCGGGAGGGCCCAAGATACGCAGTATTTT. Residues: CASSYTRSGRAQDTQYF.

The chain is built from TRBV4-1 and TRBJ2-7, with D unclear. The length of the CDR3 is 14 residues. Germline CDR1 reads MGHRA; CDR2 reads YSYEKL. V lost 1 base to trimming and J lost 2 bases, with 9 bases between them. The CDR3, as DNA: TGCGCCAGCAGCCAAGTCCGGCAAACCTACGAGCAGTACTTC. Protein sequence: CASSQVRQTYEQYF.

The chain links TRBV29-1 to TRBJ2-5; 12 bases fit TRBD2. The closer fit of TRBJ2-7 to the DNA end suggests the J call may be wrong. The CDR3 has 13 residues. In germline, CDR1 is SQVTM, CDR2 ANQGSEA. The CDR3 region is CSARRTSGDEQYF. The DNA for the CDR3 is TGCAGCGCCCGTCGGACTAGCGGGGACGAGCAGTACTTC.